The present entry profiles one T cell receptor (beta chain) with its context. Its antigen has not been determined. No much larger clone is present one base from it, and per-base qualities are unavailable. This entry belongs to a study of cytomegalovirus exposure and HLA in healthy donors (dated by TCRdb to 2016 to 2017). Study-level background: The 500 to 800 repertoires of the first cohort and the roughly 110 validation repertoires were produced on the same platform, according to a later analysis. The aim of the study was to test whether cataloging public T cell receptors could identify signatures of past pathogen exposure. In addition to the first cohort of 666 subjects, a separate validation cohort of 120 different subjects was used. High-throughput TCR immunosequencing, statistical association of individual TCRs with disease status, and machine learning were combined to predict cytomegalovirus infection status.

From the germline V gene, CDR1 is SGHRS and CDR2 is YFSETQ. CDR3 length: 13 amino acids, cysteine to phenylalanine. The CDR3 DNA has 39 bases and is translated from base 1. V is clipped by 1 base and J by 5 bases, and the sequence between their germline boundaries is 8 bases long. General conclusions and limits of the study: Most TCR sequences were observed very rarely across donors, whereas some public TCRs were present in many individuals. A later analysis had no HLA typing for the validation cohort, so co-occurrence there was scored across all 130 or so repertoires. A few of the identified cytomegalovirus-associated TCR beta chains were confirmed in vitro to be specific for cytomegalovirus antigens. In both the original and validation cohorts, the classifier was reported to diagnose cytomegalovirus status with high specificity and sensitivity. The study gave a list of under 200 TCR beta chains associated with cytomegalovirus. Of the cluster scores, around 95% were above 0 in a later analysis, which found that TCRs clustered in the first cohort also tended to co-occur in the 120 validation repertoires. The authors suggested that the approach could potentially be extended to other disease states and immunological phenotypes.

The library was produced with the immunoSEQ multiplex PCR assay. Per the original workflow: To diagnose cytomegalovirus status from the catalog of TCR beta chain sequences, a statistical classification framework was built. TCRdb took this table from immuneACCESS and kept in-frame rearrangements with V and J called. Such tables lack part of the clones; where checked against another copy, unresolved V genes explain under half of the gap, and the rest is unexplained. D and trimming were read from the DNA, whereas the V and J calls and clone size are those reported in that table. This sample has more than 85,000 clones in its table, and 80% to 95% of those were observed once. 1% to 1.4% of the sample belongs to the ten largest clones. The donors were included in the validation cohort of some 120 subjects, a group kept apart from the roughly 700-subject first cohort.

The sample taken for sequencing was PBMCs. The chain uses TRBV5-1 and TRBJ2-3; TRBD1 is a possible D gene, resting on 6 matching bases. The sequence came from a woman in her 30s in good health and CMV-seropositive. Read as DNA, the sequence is TGCGCCAGCAGCTTGATAGGGGGAGATACGCAGTATTTT. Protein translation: CASSLIGGDTQYF.